This T cell receptor (beta chain) was captured by sequencing in a study of T-cell memory formation after mild COVID-19. Germline CDR1 and CDR2: SQVTM and ANQGSEA. The V and J ends lost 2 bases and 5 bases respectively, with 10 bases between them. The CDR3 is made up of 12 amino acids. Using its own MiXCR run on the 5' RACE reads, TCRdb lists one record per CDR3 protein. The table includes under 700,000 distinct CDR3 sequences, approximately 20% detected once. The source of this sequence is an adult woman who had mild COVID-19 (a few samples of this study predate the infection). Cell type and time point are not known. Sequenced input: PBMCs or a T cell subset sorted from them (not recorded which). V is TRBV29-1 and J is TRBJ2-7; TRBD2 is a possible D gene (5 bases). CDR3 sequence reads: CSVELRDNEQYF. Written as DNA, the CDR3 is TGCAGCGTTGAATTACGGGATAACGAGCAGTACTTC.